The rows below give T cell receptor beta chains drawn from one sample of a study of cytomegalovirus exposure and HLA in healthy donors. Data came from immunoSEQ multiplex PCR; TCRdb stores just in-frame clones and leaves some out. The repertoire holds 150,000 to 200,000 clones, with around 80% as singletons. The sequencing input was PBMCs. The receptors were gathered from a girl aged 10 to 17 in good health and CMV-seropositive. The CDR3 runs from the conserved cysteine through the conserved F or W. The D gene is left open where the match is weak. Not all rows give a size; the values are once, few, many and, for expanded clones, a class.

D gene	V gene	clone size	J gene	CDR3 protein	CDR3 DNA
TRBD2	TRBV4-2	NA	TRBJ2-1	CASSQERQREAANEQFF	TGTGCCAGCAGCCAAGAGCGACAGCGGGAGGCTGCCAATGAGCAGTTCTTC
TRBD2	TRBV6-5	NA	TRBJ2-7	CASSSTLAGGRREQYF	TGTGCCAGCAGTTCGACCCTAGCGGGAGGGCGGCGGGAGCAGTACTTC
TRBD1	TRBV7-9	NA	TRBJ1-2	CASSLAETGANYGYTF	TGTGCCAGCAGCTTAGCTGAGACAGGGGCCAACTATGGCTACACCTTC
NA	TRBV7-9	NA	TRBJ1-1	CASSLARGNTEAFF	TGTGCCAGCAGCTTAGCCAGGGGGAACACTGAAGCTTTCTTT
TRBD2	TRBV18	few	TRBJ2-5	CASSPGAGDKGTQYF	TGTGCCAGCTCACCGGGAGCGGGAGATAAGGGGACCCAGTACTTC
TRBD1	TRBV5-6	NA	TRBJ1-2	CASSPVGGPREGYTF	TGTGCCAGCAGCCCGGTAGGGGGCCCTAGAGAGGGCTACACCTTC
TRBD1	TRBV29-1	NA	TRBJ2-7	CSVVDRGGYEQYF	TGCAGCGTTGTGGACAGGGGAGGTTACGAGCAGTACTTC
NA	TRBV7-3	NA	TRBJ1-1	CASSLSSMNTEAFF	TGTGCCAGCAGCTTAAGTTCCATGAACACTGAAGCTTTCTTT
TRBD2	TRBV7-2	once	TRBJ2-7	CASSSPGGTSGSHFQDF	TGTGCCAGCAGCTCACCGGGAGGGACTAGCGGGAGTCATTTTCAGGACTTC
NA	TRBV15	NA	TRBJ1-2	CATSRDLSGDGYTF	TGTGCCACCAGCAGAGATCTATCCGGGGATGGCTACACCTTC
TRBD1	TRBV25-1	NA	TRBJ2-2	CASRRTGGTGELFF	TGTGCCAGCAGACGCACAGGGGGAACCGGGGAGCTGTTTTTT
TRBD1	TRBV6-5	few	TRBJ2-7	CASSYRQGAYEQYF	TGTGCCAGCAGTTACAGACAGGGGGCCTACGAGCAGTACTTC
NA	TRBV29-1	NA	TRBJ2-5	CSVVSPGDLQETQYF	TGCAGCGTTGTTAGCCCCGGCGACCTCCAAGAGACCCAGTACTTC
NA	TRBV6-7	NA	TRBJ1-1	CASRNLGLSYTEAFF	TGTGCCAGCAGGAACCTAGGACTTTCCTACACTGAAGCTTTCTTT
TRBD2	TRBV12-5	NA	TRBJ2-7	CASGSGLAYEQYF	TGTGCTAGTGGTTCGGGACTAGCCTACGAGCAGTACTTC
TRBD1	TRBV15	NA	TRBJ1-5	CATSASRGRTGQPQHF	TGTGCCACCAGCGCCAGCAGGGGGCGTACAGGTCAGCCCCAGCATTTT
TRBD1	TRBV27	NA	TRBJ2-7	CASKDRGLFEQYF	TGTGCCAGCAAGGACAGGGGGCTTTTCGAGCAGTACTTC
NA	TRBV7-9	NA	TRBJ2-7	CASSSQRFPLGEQYF	TGTGCCAGCAGCTCCCAGCGGTTTCCCTTGGGGGAGCAGTACTTC
TRBD2	TRBV7-6	NA	TRBJ2-7	CASSFGVAGSGRMYEQYF	TGTGCCAGCAGCTTCGGGGTTGCGGGGAGCGGGAGGATGTACGAGCAGTACTTC
TRBD1	TRBV18	NA	TRBJ1-2	CASSPDRGPGYTF	TGTGCCAGCTCACCAGACAGGGGGCCAGGCTACACCTTC
TRBD1	TRBV5-1	NA	TRBJ1-2	CASSASSGQGDGYTF	TGCGCCAGCAGCGCCTCTTCGGGACAGGGTGATGGCTACACCTTC
NA	TRBV10-3	NA	TRBJ2-7	CAIKNRQGYEQYF	TGTGCCATCAAGAATAGGCAGGGATACGAGCAGTACTTC
NA	TRBV19	NA	TRBJ1-5	CASSTRIGGIQPQHF	TGTGCCAGTAGTACCCGTATTGGGGGCATTCAGCCCCAGCATTTT
NA	TRBV10-3	NA	TRBJ1-2	CAISELFSGVYGYTF	TGTGCCATCAGTGAGCTCTTTAGCGGGGTCTATGGCTACACCTTC
NA	TRBV7-9	NA	TRBJ2-1	CASTYSRDWNNEQFF	TGTGCCAGCACCTATTCCCGGGATTGGAACAATGAGCAGTTCTTC
NA	TRBV13	NA	TRBJ2-1	CASSFRNPGYNEQFF	TGTGCCAGCAGCTTCCGAAATCCCGGCTACAATGAGCAGTTCTTC
TRBD2	TRBV4-1	NA	TRBJ2-7	CASSQNSGRIDEQYF	TGCGCCAGCAGCCAGAATAGCGGGAGAATCGACGAGCAGTACTTC
NA	TRBV7-9	few	TRBJ1-4	CASSLAVWEDGEKLFF	TGTGCCAGCAGCTTAGCGGTGTGGGAGGATGGTGAAAAACTGTTTTTT
TRBD1	TRBV29-1	NA	TRBJ1-3	CSVELLDRDTGNTIYF	TGCAGCGTTGAACTTCTGGACAGGGATACTGGAAACACCATATATTTT
NA	TRBV9	NA	TRBJ1-5	CASSEGGGPNQPQHF	TGTGCCAGCAGCGAGGGGGGGGGACCCAATCAGCCCCAGCATTTT
NA	TRBV6-1	few	TRBJ2-1	CASSPWIPGYEQFF	TGTGCCAGCAGTCCGTGGATACCGGGGTATGAGCAGTTCTTC
NA	TRBV7-9	NA	TRBJ2-1	CASSFRADPYNEQFF	TGTGCCAGCAGTTTCCGAGCGGATCCTTACAATGAGCAGTTCTTC
NA	TRBV11-2	NA	TRBJ2-1	CASSGGTAYNEQFF	TGTGCCAGCAGCGGCGGGACAGCATACAATGAGCAGTTCTTC
TRBD2	TRBV19	NA	TRBJ2-5	CASSTGTRGVETQYF	TGTGCCAGTAGTACGGGGACTAGGGGCGTAGAGACCCAGTACTTC
TRBD2	TRBV27	NA	TRBJ2-2	CASSLRGDLNTGELFF	TGTGCCAGCAGTTTACGGGGGGACCTAAACACCGGGGAGCTGTTTTTT
TRBD1	TRBV5-1	NA	TRBJ1-1	CASSGDRGLNKNTEAFF	TGCGCCAGCAGCGGGGACAGGGGGCTAAATAAGAACACTGAAGCTTTCTTT
TRBD2	TRBV29-1	NA	TRBJ2-7	CSVEIGTSYEQYF	TGCAGCGTTGAAATCGGGACTAGCTACGAGCAGTACTTC
TRBD2	TRBV7-9	few	TRBJ2-1	CASSAKLAGGHNEQFF	TGTGCCAGCAGCGCCAAATTAGCGGGAGGCCACAATGAGCAGTTCTTC
TRBD1	TRBV19	few	TRBJ2-5	CASSTGTGLAETQYF	TGTGCCAGTAGTACCGGGACAGGGTTGGCGGAGACCCAGTACTTC
NA	TRBV7-9	NA	TRBJ2-7	CASSLAGKRNEQYF	TGTGCCAGCAGCTTAGCCGGGAAGAGGAACGAGCAGTACTTC
TRBD1	TRBV5-4	NA	TRBJ1-3	CASSLGRDRTSGNTIYF	TGTGCCAGCAGCTTGGGAAGGGACAGGACCTCTGGAAACACCATATATTTT
NA	TRBV30	NA	TRBJ2-6	CAWSLWAFSGANVLTF	TGTGCCTGGAGTTTATGGGCCTTCTCTGGGGCCAACGTCCTGACTTTC
NA	TRBV21-1	NA	TRBJ1-5	CASSTEGQSYSNQPQHF	TGTGCCAGCAGCACTGAAGGACAGTCTTATAGCAATCAGCCCCAGCATTTT
NA	TRBV5-1	NA	TRBJ2-1	CASSFTSSYNEQFF	TGCGCCAGCAGCTTTACAAGTTCTTACAATGAGCAGTTCTTC
TRBD2	TRBV5-1	NA	TRBJ2-5	CASSPVGLAGSETQYF	TGCGCCAGCAGCCCCGTCGGACTAGCGGGATCGGAGACCCAGTACTTC